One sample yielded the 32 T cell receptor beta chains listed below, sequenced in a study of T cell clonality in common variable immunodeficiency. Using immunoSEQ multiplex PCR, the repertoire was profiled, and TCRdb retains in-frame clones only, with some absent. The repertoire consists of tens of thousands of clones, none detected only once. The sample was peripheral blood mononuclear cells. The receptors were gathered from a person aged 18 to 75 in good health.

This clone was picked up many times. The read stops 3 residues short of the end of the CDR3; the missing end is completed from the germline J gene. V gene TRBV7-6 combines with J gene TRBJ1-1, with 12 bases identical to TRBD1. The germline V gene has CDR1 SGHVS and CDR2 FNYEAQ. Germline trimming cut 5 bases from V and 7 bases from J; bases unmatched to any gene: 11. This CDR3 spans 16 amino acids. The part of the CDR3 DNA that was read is TGTGCCAGCAGCCTGGGACAGGGGGCTAGGAAGGGTGAA. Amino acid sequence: CASSLGQGARKGE. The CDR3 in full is CASSLGQGARKGEAFF.

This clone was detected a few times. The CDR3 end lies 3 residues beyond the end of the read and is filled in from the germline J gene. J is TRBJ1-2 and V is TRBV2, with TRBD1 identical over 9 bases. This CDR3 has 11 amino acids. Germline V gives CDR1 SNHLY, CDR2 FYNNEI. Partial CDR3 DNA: TGTGTCAGAGGACAGGGGACCGGC. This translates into CVRGQGTG. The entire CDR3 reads CVRGQGTGYTF.

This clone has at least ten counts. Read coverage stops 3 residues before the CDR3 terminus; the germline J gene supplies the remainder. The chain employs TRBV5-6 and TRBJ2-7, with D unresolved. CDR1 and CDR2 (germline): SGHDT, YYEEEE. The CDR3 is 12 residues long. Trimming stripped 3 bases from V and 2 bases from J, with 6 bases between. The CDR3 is CASSSQTYEQYF. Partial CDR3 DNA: TGTGCCAGCAGCTCCCAGACCTACGAG.

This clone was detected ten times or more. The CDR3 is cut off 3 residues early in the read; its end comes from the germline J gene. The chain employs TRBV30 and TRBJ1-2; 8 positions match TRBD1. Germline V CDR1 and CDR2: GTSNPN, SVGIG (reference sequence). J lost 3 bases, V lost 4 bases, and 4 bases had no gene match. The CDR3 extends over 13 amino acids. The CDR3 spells CAWIPGGDYGYTF. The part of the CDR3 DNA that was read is TGTGCCTGGATCCCAGGGGGCGACTATGGC.

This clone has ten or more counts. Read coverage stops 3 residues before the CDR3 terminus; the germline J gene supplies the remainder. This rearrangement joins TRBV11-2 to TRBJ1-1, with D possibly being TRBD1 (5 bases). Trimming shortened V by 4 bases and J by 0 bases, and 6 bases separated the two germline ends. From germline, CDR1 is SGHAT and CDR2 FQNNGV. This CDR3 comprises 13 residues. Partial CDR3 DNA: TGTGCCAGCAGCTCAGGGATGAACACTGAA. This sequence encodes CASSSGMNTE. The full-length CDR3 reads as CASSSGMNTEAFF.

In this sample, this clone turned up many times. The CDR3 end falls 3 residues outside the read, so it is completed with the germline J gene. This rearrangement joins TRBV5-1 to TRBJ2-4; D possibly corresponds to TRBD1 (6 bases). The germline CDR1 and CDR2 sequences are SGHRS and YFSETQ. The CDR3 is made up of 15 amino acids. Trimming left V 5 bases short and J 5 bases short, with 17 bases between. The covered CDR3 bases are TGCGCCAGCAGTTTGACCGGGACAACGGAAAACATT. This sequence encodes CASSLTGTTENI. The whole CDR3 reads CASSLTGTTENIQYF.

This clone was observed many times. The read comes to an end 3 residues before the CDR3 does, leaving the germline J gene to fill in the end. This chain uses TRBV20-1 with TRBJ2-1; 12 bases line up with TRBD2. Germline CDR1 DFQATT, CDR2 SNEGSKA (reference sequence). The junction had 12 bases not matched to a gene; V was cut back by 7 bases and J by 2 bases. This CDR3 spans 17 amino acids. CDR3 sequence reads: CSVKMVSSGRAYNEQFF. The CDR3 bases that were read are TGCAGTGTTAAAATGGTGTCTAGCGGGAGGGCCTACAATGAG.

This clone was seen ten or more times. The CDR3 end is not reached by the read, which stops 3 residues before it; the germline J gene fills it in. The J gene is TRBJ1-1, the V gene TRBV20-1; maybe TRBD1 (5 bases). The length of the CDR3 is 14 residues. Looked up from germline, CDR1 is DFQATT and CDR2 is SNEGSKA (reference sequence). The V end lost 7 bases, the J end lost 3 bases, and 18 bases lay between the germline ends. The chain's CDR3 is CSVARGSWDTEAFF. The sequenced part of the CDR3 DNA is TGCAGTGTCGCTAGGGGCTCCTGGGACACTGAA.

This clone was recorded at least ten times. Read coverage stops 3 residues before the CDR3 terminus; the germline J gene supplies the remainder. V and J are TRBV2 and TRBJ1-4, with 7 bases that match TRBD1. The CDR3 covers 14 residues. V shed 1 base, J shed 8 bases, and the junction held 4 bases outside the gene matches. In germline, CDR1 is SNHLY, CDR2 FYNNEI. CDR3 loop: CASSEGQGREKLFF. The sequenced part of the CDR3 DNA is TGTGCCAGCAGTGAAGGACAGGGACGGGAAAAA.

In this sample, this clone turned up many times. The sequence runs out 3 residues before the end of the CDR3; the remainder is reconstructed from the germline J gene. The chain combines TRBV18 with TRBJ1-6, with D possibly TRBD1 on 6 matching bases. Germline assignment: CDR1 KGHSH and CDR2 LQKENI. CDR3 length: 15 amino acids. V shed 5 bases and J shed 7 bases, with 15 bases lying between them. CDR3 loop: CASSERTVVNSPLHF. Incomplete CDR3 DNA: TGTGCCAGCTCAGAACGGACAGTAGTGAATTCACCC.

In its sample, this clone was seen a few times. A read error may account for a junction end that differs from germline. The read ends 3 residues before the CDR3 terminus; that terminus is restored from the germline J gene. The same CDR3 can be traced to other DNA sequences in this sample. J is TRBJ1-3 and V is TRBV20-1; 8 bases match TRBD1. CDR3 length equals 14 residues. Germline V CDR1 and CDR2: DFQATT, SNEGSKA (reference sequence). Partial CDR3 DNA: TGCAGTGCTCGCCGGGACAGGACTGGAAACACA. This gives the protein CSARRDRTGNT. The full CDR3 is CSARRDRTGNTIYF.

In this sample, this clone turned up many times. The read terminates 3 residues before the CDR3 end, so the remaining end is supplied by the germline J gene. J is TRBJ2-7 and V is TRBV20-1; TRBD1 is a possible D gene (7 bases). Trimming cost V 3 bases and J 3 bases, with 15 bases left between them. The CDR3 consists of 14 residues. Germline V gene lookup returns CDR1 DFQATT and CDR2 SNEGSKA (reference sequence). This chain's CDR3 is CSASQEGASYEQYF. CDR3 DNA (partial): TGCAGTGCTAGTCAGGAGGGGGCCAGCTACGAG.

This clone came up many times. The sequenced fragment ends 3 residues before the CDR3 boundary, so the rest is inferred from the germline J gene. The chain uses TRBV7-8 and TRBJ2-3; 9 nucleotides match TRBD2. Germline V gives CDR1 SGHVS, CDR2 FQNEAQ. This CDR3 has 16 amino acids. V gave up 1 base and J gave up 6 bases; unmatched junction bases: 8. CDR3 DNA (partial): TGTGCCAGCAGCTTAGTAGCGGGGGACCGATGGGATACG. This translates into CASSLVAGDRWDT. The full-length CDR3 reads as CASSLVAGDRWDTQYF.

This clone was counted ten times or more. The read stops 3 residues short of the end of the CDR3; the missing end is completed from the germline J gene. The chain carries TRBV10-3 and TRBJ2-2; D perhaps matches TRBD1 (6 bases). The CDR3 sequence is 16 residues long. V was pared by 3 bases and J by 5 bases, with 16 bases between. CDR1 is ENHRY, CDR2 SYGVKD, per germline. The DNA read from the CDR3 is TGTGCCATCAGTGAATCTCCAGGGGTGAGAACCGGGGAG. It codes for CAISESPGVRTGE. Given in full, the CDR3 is CAISESPGVRTGELFF.

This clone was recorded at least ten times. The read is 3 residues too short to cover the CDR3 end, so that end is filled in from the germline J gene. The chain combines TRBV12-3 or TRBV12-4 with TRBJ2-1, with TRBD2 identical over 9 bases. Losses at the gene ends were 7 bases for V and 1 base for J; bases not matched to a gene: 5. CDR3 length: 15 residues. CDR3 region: CASTFSGGSYNEQFF. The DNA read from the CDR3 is TGTGCCAGCACCTTTAGCGGGGGATCCTACAATGAG.

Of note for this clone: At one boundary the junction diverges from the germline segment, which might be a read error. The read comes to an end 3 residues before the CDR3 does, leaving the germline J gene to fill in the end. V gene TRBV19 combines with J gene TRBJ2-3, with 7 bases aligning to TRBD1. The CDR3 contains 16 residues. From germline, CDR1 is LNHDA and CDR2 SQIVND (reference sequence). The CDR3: CAGSIGRDRATDTQYF. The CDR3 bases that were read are TGTGCCGGTAGTATAGGCCGGGACAGAGCCACAGATACG.

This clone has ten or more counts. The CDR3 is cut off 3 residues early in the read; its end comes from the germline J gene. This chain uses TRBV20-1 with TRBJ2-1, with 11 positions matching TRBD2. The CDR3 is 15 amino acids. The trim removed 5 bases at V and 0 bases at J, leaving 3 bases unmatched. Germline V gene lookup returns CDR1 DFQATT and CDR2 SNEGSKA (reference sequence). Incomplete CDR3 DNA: TGCAGTGCTCTTGGACTAGCGGGCTCCTACAATGAG. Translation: CSALGLAGSYNE. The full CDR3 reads CSALGLAGSYNEQFF.

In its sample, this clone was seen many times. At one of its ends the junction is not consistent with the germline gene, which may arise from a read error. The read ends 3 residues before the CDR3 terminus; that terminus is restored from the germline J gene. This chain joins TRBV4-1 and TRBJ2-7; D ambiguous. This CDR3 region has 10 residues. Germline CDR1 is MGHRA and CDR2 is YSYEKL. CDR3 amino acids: CTSLYNEQYF. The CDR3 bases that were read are TGCACCAGCTTGTACAACGAG.

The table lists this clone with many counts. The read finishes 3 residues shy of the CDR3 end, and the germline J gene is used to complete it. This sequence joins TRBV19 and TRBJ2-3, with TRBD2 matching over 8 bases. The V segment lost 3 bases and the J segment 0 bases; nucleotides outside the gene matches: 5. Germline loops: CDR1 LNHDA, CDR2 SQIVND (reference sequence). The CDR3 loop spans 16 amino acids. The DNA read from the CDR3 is TGTGCCAGTAGTATTACACTAGCGGAAAGCACAGATACG. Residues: CASSITLAESTDT. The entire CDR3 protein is CASSITLAESTDTQYF.

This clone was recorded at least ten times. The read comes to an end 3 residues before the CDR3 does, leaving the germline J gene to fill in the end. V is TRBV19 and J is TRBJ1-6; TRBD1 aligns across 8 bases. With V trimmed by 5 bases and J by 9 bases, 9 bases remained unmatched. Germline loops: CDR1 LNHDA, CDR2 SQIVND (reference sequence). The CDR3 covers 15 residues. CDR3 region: CASSLGGTGSSPLHF. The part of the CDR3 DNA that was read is TGTGCCAGTAGTCTGGGGGGGACAGGATCTTCACCC.

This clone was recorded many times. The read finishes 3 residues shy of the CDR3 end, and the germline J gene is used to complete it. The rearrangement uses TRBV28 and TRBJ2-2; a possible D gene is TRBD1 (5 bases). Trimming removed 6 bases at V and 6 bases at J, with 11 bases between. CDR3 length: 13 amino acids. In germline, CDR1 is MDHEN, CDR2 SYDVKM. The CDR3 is CASRAGLAGELFF. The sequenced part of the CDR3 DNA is TGTGCCAGCAGGGCAGGGCTTGCCGGGGAG.

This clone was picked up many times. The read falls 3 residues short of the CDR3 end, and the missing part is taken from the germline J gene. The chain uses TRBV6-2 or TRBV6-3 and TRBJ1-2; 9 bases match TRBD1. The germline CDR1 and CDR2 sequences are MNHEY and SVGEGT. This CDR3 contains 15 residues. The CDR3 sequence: CASSLGQGTQKGYTF. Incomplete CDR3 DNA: TGTGCCAGCAGCCTTGGACAGGGGACTCAAAAAGGC.

The sequenced part of the CDR3 DNA is TGCGCCAGCGCCTTTAGGACAGACCCTGAA. Its translation is CASAFRTDPE. The CDR3 as a whole reads CASAFRTDPEAFF. The V gene is TRBV10-2, the J gene TRBJ1-1, with D possibly matching TRBD1 (6 bases). The sequence runs out 3 residues before the end of the CDR3; the remainder is reconstructed from the germline J gene. Trimming cost V 8 bases and J 6 bases, with 16 bases left between them. Germline CDR1 is WSHSY and CDR2 is SAAADI. The CDR3 covers 13 residues.

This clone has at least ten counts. CDR3 bases read: TGTGCCAGCAGCCGGGCAGGGGGCCCCACTGAA. It encodes CASSRAGGPTE. The full CDR3 protein reads CASSRAGGPTEAFF. The chain employs TRBV11-2 and TRBJ1-1, with 8 bases that match TRBD1. From the germline J gene comes the end of the CDR3, since the read stops 3 residues before it. The length of the CDR3 is 14 residues. V lost 5 bases and J lost 4; bases outside the gene matches: 6. Per germline, CDR1 SGHAT and CDR2 FQNNGV.

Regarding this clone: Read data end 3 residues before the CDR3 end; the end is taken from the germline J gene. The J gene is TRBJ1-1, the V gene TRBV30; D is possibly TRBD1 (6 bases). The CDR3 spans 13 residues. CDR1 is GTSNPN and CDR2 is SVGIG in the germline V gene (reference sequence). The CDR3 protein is CAWNSGGTDTAFF. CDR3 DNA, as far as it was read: TGTGCCTGGAATTCTGGGGGCACAGATACG.

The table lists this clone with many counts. The CDR3 is CASSPVGGSNYGYTF. CDR3 DNA, as far as it was read: TGTGCCAGCAGCCCAGTAGGGGGTTCGAACTATGGC. This rearrangement joins TRBV7-3 to TRBJ1-2; possibly TRBD1 for D (6 bases). The observed sequence ends 3 residues before the CDR3 terminus, with the missing tail filled in from the germline J gene. In germline, CDR1 is SGHTA, CDR2 FQGTGA. The CDR3 is 15 amino acids. V dropped 5 bases and J dropped 2 bases, with 15 bases sitting between them.

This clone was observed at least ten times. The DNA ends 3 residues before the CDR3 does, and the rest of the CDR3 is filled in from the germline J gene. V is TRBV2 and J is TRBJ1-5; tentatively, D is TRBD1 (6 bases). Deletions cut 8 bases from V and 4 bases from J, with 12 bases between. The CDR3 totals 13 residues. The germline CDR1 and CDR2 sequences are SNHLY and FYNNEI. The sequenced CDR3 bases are TGTGCCAGCGCGGACAGTACGAATCAGCCC. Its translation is CASADSTNQP. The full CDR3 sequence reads CASADSTNQPQHF.

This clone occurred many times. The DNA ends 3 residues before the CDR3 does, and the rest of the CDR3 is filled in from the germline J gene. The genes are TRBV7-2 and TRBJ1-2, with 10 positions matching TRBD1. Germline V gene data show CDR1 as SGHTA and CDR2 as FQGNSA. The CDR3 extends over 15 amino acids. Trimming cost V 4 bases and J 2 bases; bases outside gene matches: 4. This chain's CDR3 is CASSSRTGGNYGYTF. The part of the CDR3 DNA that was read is TGTGCCAGCAGCTCAAGGACAGGGGGAAACTATGGC.

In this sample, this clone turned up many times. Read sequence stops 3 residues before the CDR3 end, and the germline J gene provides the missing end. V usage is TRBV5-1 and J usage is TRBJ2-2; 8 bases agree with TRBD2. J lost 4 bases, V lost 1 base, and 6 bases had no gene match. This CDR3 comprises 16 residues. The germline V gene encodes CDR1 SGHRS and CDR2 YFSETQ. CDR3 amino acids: CASSLKSGRGTGELFF. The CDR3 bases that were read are TGCGCCAGCAGCTTGAAAAGCGGGAGAGGCACCGGGGAG.

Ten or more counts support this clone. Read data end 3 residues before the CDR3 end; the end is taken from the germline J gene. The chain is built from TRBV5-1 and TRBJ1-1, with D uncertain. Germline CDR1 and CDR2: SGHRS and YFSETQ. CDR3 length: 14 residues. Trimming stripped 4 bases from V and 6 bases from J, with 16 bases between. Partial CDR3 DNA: TGCGCCAGCAGCCCGAACCGGGGAGGGCCTGAA. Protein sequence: CASSPNRGGPE. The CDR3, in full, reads CASSPNRGGPEAFF.

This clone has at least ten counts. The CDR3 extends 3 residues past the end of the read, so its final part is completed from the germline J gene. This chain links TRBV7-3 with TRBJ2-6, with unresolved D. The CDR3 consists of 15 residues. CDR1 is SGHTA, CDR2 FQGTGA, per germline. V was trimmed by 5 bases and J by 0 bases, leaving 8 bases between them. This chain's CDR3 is CASSASLSGANVLTF. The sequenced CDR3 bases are TGTGCCAGCAGCGCGAGTCTCTCTGGGGCCAACGTC. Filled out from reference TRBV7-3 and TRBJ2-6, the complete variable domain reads GAGVSQTPSNKVTEKGKYVELRCDPISGHTALYWYRQSLGQGPEFLIYFQGTGAADDSGLPNDRFFAVRPEGSVSTLKIQRTERGDSAVYLCASSASLSGANVLTFGAGSRLTVL.

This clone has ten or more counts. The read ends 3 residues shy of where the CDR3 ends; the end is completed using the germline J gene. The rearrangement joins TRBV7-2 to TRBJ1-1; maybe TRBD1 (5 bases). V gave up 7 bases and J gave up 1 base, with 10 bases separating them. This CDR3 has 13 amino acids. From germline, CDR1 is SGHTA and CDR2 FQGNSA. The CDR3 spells CASMNGGNTEAFF. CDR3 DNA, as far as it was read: TGTGCCAGCATGAACGGGGGGAACACTGAA.